The source of this TCR beta chain is a study of identical twins. Healthy Caucasians provided all donations. Study results and caveats: Out-of-frame sharing of TCR alpha in monozygotic twins was underestimated by models. With beta out-of-frame sequences, excess sharing by twins was weaker.

There are a few counts of this clonotype. Its antigen is not known. Template switching introduced a universal primer site, and the cDNA bore unique molecular identifiers. TCRdb re-derived calls from the 5' RACE reads in MiXCR, one entry per CDR3 protein. In the table there are 450,000 to 600,000 distinct CDR3 sequences, approximately 20% of which are singletons. The CDR3 is 14 amino acids. Germline assignment: CDR1 ENHRY and CDR2 SYGVKD. Trimming shortened V by 10 bases and J by 4 bases, and 19 bases separated the two germline ends. This sample was shared with a second study, whose subject was yellow fever vaccine responses in identical twins.

The chain uses TRBV10-3 and TRBJ1-1, with D perhaps TRBD1 (5 bases). The sample was CD4+ T cells sorted from blood. The source is a young woman in good health. This CDR3 reads CATWDSGHSTEAFF. The CDR3 DNA reads as TGTGCCACCTGGGACTCGGGGCACTCCACTGAAGCTTTCTTT.